The rows below give T cell receptor beta chains drawn from one sample of a study of siplizumab effects on memory and regulatory T cells. Profiled with immunoSEQ multiplex PCR; TCRdb holds only in-frame clones, not every one. Of approximately 94,000 clones in the sample, approximately 94% were seen once. The sequencing sample was made of CD8+ T cells sorted from blood. These receptors all stem from a human donor in good health. CDR3s include the opening cysteine and the closing phenylalanine or tryptophan. A D gene is named only where the DNA matches it firmly. A row's size may be missing; if present it is once, few, many or a size class.

TRBV7-9	TRBJ1-2	TRBD1	.	TGTGCCAGCACCCGGGACAGTAACTATGGCTACACCTTC	CASTRDSNYGYTF
TRBV9	TRBJ1-5	.	.	TGTGCCAGCAGCGTAGACAGGGAAGGAGCTCAGCCCCAGCATTTT	CASSVDREGAQPQHF
TRBV19	TRBJ1-1	.	.	TGTGCCAGTAGCCTCCAACGGCAGAACACTGAAGCTTTCTTT	CASSLQRQNTEAFF
TRBV7-6	TRBJ2-1	TRBD2	.	TGTGCCAGCAGCTTAGCGCCAGCGGGAGAGTTCAATGAGCAGTTCTTC	CASSLAPAGEFNEQFF
TRBV6-5	TRBJ2-7	.	.	TGTGCCAGCAGTTACTCATCCCCGAGGGGCTACGAGCAGTACTTC	CASSYSSPRGYEQYF
TRBV6-6	TRBJ2-1	TRBD1	.	TGTGCCAGCAGTTGGACAGGGGGGAACCATGAGCAGTTCTTC	CASSWTGGNHEQFF
TRBV7-9	TRBJ2-5	TRBD2	.	TGTGCCAGCAGCTTAGAATCTAGCGGGGAGACCCAGTACTTC	CASSLESSGETQYF
TRBV19	TRBJ2-1	.	.	TGTGCCAGTAGAAAGAATCTGGACAATGAGCAGTTCTTC	CASRKNLDNEQFF
TRBV4-1	TRBJ1-5	.	.	TGCGCCAGCAGCCAAGAGGGGGCTTGGAATCAGCCCCAGCATTTT	CASSQEGAWNQPQHF
TRBV9	TRBJ1-2	.	once	TGTGCCAGCAACGTGGGGGGAAATGGCTACACCTTC	CASNVGGNGYTF
TRBV19	TRBJ2-5	TRBD2	once	TGTGCCAGTAGTATCCACGGGGGGGAGACCCAGTACTTC	CASSIHGGETQYF
TRBV4-1	TRBJ2-1	TRBD2	.	TGCGCCAGCAGCACACCCGGGACTAGCGGGAGTTATGAGCAGTTCTTC	CASSTPGTSGSYEQFF
TRBV4-3	TRBJ2-1	TRBD2	.	TGCGCCAGCAGCCAGAACTTACCGGGACTAGCGGGAGTAAGAGTCAATGAGCAGTTCTTC	CASSQNLPGLAGVRVNEQFF
TRBV2	TRBJ1-6	TRBD1	.	TGTGCCAGCATGCTGACAGGGGGGAATTCACCCCTCCACTTT	CASMLTGGNSPLHF
TRBV4-1	TRBJ1-3	.	.	TGCGCCAGCAGCCAAGATATTAGGGACACCATATATTTT	CASSQDIRDTIYF
TRBV30	TRBJ2-4	TRBD1	.	TGTGCCTGGAGTCTGGGACAGGGGCCAAACATTCAGTACTTC	CAWSLGQGPNIQYF
TRBV5-1	TRBJ1-1	.	.	TGCGCCAGCGGCGGAGTGAACACTGAAGCTTTCTTT	CASGGVNTEAFF
TRBV11-3	TRBJ2-3	TRBD1	.	TGTGCCAGCCGGGACAGGAGCACAGATACGCAGTATTTT	CASRDRSTDTQYF
TRBV29-1	TRBJ2-1	TRBD2	once	TGCAGCGTTCCCTCTAGCGGGAGGGGGAACAATGAGCAGTTCTTC	CSVPSSGRGNNEQFF
TRBV19	TRBJ2-1	.	.	TGTGCCAGTAGTATAACTCACAATGAGCAGTTCTTC	CASSITHNEQFF
TRBV4-3	TRBJ2-1	.	once	TGCGCCAGCAGCCGGGGAGGACTGCACCCAGACAATGAGCAGTTCTTC	CASSRGGLHPDNEQFF
TRBV9	TRBJ2-7	.	.	TGTGCCAGCAGCGTGGCGGATGACTACGAGCAGTACTTC	CASSVADDYEQYF
TRBV7-2	TRBJ2-7	TRBD2	.	TGTGCCAGCAGCTTCCTAGCGGGGGACTCCTACGAGCAGTACTTC	CASSFLAGDSYEQYF
TRBV7-9	TRBJ1-3	TRBD1	.	TGTGCCAGCAGCTTAACGACAGGGGGAAACACCATATATTTT	CASSLTTGGNTIYF
TRBV27	TRBJ1-3	.	.	TGTGCCAGCAGTTTAACGGCAGAAACTGGAAACACCATATATTTT	CASSLTAETGNTIYF
TRBV20-1	TRBJ1-1	.	.	TGCAGTGCCGTAGGCCAGGGGGCTTTCTTT	CSAVGQGAFF
TRBV6-5	TRBJ2-1	.	.	TGTGCCAGCAGTTACTCGGGCGATGAGCAGTTCTTC	CASSYSGDEQFF
TRBV4-2	TRBJ1-2	.	.	TGTGCCAGCAGCCAAGACTCCCTCAGGGAGGCCAATGGCTACACCTTC	CASSQDSLREANGYTF
TRBV5-6	TRBJ1-6	TRBD1	.	TGTGCCAGCAGCTCCGGGACAGGGGGCATAAATTCACCCCTCCACTTT	CASSSGTGGINSPLHF
TRBV19	TRBJ2-1	TRBD2	.	TGTGCCAGTAGTCCCAGGGAGGGGACTAACAATGAGCAGTTCTTC	CASSPREGTNNEQFF
TRBV7-9	TRBJ2-5	TRBD1	.	TGTGCCAGCAGCGCTTTCCTTTATTCCGGGACAGGACTAACAGAGACCCAGTACTTC	CASSAFLYSGTGLTETQYF
TRBV21-1	TRBJ2-7	.	.	TGTGCCAGCAGTTTAGGGACAGGGGGCAGCGAGCAGTACTTC	CASSLGTGGSEQYF
TRBV7-6	TRBJ2-7	TRBD1	few	TGTGCCAGCAGCCCCAGACAGGGTTGGTACGAGCAGTACTTC	CASSPRQGWYEQYF
TRBV6-1	TRBJ2-7	.	once	TGTGGCACCTGTTGGGGGGAAAGCTCCTACGAGCAGTACTTC	CGTCWGESSYEQYF
TRBV19	TRBJ2-1	TRBD2	.	TGTGCCAGTAGTATAGCTAGCGGGGGATACAATGAGCAGTTCTTC	CASSIASGGYNEQFF
TRBV15	TRBJ2-7	.	.	TGTGCCACCAGCGAAAGGTACGAGCAGTACTTC	CATSERYEQYF
TRBV25-1	TRBJ2-1	.	.	TGTGCCAGCTCCGGGAATTCCTTCCGGCGGTTCTTC	CASSGNSFRRFF
TRBV7-6	TRBJ2-7	TRBD1	once	TGTGCCAGCAGCGCAGGACAGGGCCCCGCGCTGCACGAGCAGTACTTC	CASSAGQGPALHEQYF
TRBV11-3	TRBJ2-7	.	.	TGTGCCAGCAGCTTAGACGCCGTCTCCTACGAGCAGTACTTC	CASSLDAVSYEQYF
TRBV7-9	TRBJ2-2	TRBD2	.	TGTGCCAGCAGCTTTAGCGGGAGCCCGAACACCGGGGAGCTGTTTTTT	CASSFSGSPNTGELFF
TRBV7-2	TRBJ2-2	TRBD2	.	TGTGCCAGCAGCCGTGGGACTAGCGGGACCACCGGGGAGCTGTTTTTT	CASSRGTSGTTGELFF
TRBV11-3	TRBJ2-1	.	.	TGTGCCAGCAGCTCTCAGGAGGTTGGCTCCTACAATGAGCAGTTCTTC	CASSSQEVGSYNEQFF
TRBV5-6	TRBJ2-7	TRBD2	many	TGTGCCAGCAGCTTGGCTCCTAGCGGGAGTTCACAGCAGTACTTC	CASSLAPSGSSQQYF
TRBV30	TRBJ2-1	.	.	TGTGCCTGGAGTGTCCTGGTCGGGGGGCCGCAGTTCTTC	CAWSVLVGGPQFF
TRBV4-3	TRBJ1-2	.	.	TGCGCCAGCAGCCAAGAAGTTGGGCAGGCGCTTGGCTACACCTTC	CASSQEVGQALGYTF
TRBV2	TRBJ2-7	.	.	TGTGCCAGCAGCCCGGGACGGGCGTACGAGCAGTACTTC	CASSPGRAYEQYF
TRBV4-2	TRBJ2-7	.	.	TGTGCCAGCAGCCAAGGGACGAACTCCTACGAGCAGTACTTC	CASSQGTNSYEQYF
TRBV7-9	TRBJ1-3	.	.	TGTGCCAGCAGCTTCATAAGCTCTGGAAACACCATATATTTT	CASSFISSGNTIYF
TRBV4-1	TRBJ2-7	.	.	TGCGCCAGCAGCCAAAGTTCAGGCGGACCCTACGAGCAGTACTTC	CASSQSSGGPYEQYF
TRBV19	TRBJ2-1	.	.	TGTGCCAGTAGTCAGGAGGGGGGGTACAATGAGCAGTTCTTC	CASSQEGGYNEQFF